This TCR beta chain appears in the sequencing data of a study of CD8 T cells in ankylosing spondylitis. Via MiXCR, TCRdb re-called the 5' RACE reads, giving one row per CDR3 protein. This table has more than 200,000 distinct CDR3 sequences, 20% to 30% appearing once. Trimming cost V 2 bases and J 0 bases, with 3 bases left between them. CDR1 is SGHAT, CDR2 FQNNGV, per germline. The CDR3 covers 13 residues. General observations from the study: Those disease-linked clones were CD8+; they were also relatively rare in peripheral blood.

This clonotype has a count of ten or more. Antigen specificity is unknown. The chain couples TRBV11-2 to TRBJ2-3; D remains unclear. This TCR was sampled from a male donor with ankylosing spondylitis or in good health (not recorded which). Sequences were obtained from blood, either unsorted or a sorted T cell fraction (not recorded which). The CDR3 spells CASSLPSTDTQYF. The CDR3 DNA reads TGTGCCAGCAGCTTACCGAGCACAGATACGCAGTATTTT.